These 23 T cell receptor beta chains were sequenced from one sample in a study of human T cells and chemical hapten exposure. The time point: pre-sensitization, week 0. The treatment was: therapeutic diphenylcyclopropenone sensitization with weekly scalp DPC. From the RACE reads, TCRdb called clonotypes with MiXCR, one entry per CDR3 protein. This sample yields about 270,000 distinct CDR3 sequences, of which approximately 7.5% are seen a single time; 1.2% belongs to the top ten. Sequencing used whole blood, obtained in connection with sensitization to the hapten diphenylcyclopropenone (DPC). All receptors derive from a man in his late teens or twenties with alopecia areata. Some clones in this sample may be carry-over from other donors' samples.

This clonotype was detected a few times. V usage is TRBV12-3 or TRBV12-4 and J usage is TRBJ1-1; 8 bases agree with TRBD1. The CDR3 is 13 amino acids. J lost 6 bases, V lost 10 bases, and 10 bases had no gene match. The CDR3 DNA sequence: TGTGCCACCAGGACAGGGTTAGTCCCTGAAGCTTTCTTT. Translating it yields CATRTGLVPEAFF.

This clonotype has a handful of counts. The V gene is TRBV15, the J gene TRBJ2-3, with D perhaps being TRBD1 or TRBD2 (5 bases each). Germline V gene sequence: CDR1 LNHNV, CDR2 YYDKDF (reference sequence). V lost 2 bases and J 5 bases, leaving 11 bases between the germline ends. The CDR3 totals 14 residues. CDR3 sequence reads: CATSRLSGGDTQYF. CDR3 sequence (DNA): TGTGCCACCAGCAGACTTTCTGGGGGAGATACGCAGTATTTT.

This clonotype appeared a few times. The rearrangement joins TRBV3-1 to TRBJ1-6; a possible D gene is TRBD1 (5 bases). Between the trimmed V and J ends, which lost 4 bases and 7 bases, there was a span of 14 bases. This CDR3 spans 15 amino acids. Germline-derived CDR1 and CDR2 are LGHDT and YNNKEL (reference sequence). CDR3 in DNA: TGTGCCAGCAGCCCCTGGGGCAGCCTCAATTCACCCCTCCACTTT. Translating it yields CASSPWGSLNSPLHF.

This clonotype was seen a few times. The chain carries TRBV29-1 and TRBJ1-4; D remains ambiguous. The germline CDR1 and CDR2 sequences are SQVTM and ANQGSEA. The CDR3 sequence is 13 residues long. The V end lost 7 bases, the J end lost 5 bases, and 14 bases lay between the germline ends. CDR3 loop: CSARTTQNEKLFF. DNA for the CDR3: TGCAGCGCCAGGACGACGCAAAATGAAAAACTGTTTTTT.

This chain connects TRBV7-3 to TRBJ1-5, with TRBD1 identical over 7 bases. The V segment lost 4 bases and the J segment 15 bases; nucleotides outside the gene matches: 6. Germline V gives CDR1 SGHTA, CDR2 FQGTGA. CDR3 length equals 11 residues. The CDR3 bases are TGTGCCAGCAGCTATTCAGGGGGTCGGCATTTT. Its protein is CASSYSGGRHF.

This clonotype came up a few times. A much larger clone differs from this one at a single base, so this may be a read error. The CDR3 sequence is CASSQDTGELFF. The CDR3 bases are TGCGCCAGCAGCCAAGACACCGGGGAGCTGTTTTTT. V gene TRBV4-3 combines with J gene TRBJ2-2; D call uncertain. The V and J ends lost 0 bases and 4 bases respectively, with 0 bases between them. CDR1 is LGHNA, CDR2 YSLEER, per germline. The CDR3 runs to 12 residues.

This clonotype has more than one count but fewer than ten. The CDR3 loop reads CASSVVSAGNTGELFF. The CDR3 DNA is TGTGCCAGCAGCGTAGTGTCAGCGGGGAACACCGGGGAGCTGTTTTTT. The chain links TRBV9 to TRBJ2-2; D is possibly TRBD2 (6 bases). From germline, CDR1 is SGDLS and CDR2 YYNGEE. Deletions cut 0 bases from V and 1 base from J, with 10 bases between. This CDR3 is built from 16 residues.

Ten or more counts support this clonotype. The V and J genes are TRBV18 and TRBJ2-3; D not resolved. Germline values: CDR1 KGHSH, CDR2 LQKENI. The CDR3 extends over 15 amino acids. Trimming stripped 3 bases from V and 0 bases from J, with 10 bases between. The CDR3 DNA reads as TGTGCCAGCTCACCGGCACCTACCAGCACAGATACGCAGTATTTT. It encodes CASSPAPTSTDTQYF.

This clonotype was counted between two and nine times. The gene calls are TRBV25-1 and TRBJ2-7; 9 bases are shared with TRBD1. CDR1 and CDR2 from the germline V gene are MGHDK and SYGVNS. V was pared by 5 bases and J by 6 bases, with 8 bases of the junction left unmatched. The CDR3 extends over 14 amino acids. The CDR3 protein is CASSPQGQGTEQYV. The CDR3 DNA follows: TGTGCCAGCAGTCCGCAGGGACAGGGTACCGAGCAGTACGTC.

This clonotype was picked up a small number of times. CDR3 region: CASSTDGQRAYEQYF. In nucleotides, the CDR3 is TGCGCCAGCAGCACGGATGGACAGAGAGCCTACGAGCAGTACTTC. The chain uses TRBV5-1 and TRBJ2-7, with D possibly matching TRBD1 (6 bases). The CDR3 is made up of 15 amino acids. The V end was cut by 4 bases, the J end by 2 bases, with 16 bases between. Looked up from germline, CDR1 is SGHRS and CDR2 is YFSETQ.

There are many counts of this clonotype. The chain links TRBV4-1 to TRBJ1-2; D remains unclear. Looked up from germline, CDR1 is MGHRA and CDR2 is YSYEKL. This CDR3 spans 13 amino acids. The V gene lost 0 bases and the J gene lost 8 bases, with 10 bases spanning the gap. The CDR3 DNA is TGCGCCAGCAGCCAAGAGGCATTCCGGGGCTACACCTTC. This gives the protein CASSQEAFRGYTF.

This chain connects TRBV5-1 to TRBJ2-7; D gene unclear. The CDR3 is 13 amino acids. V shed 1 base and J shed 3 bases, with 8 bases lying between them. Germline V CDR1 and CDR2: SGHRS, YFSETQ. CDR3: CASSLYVGYEQYV. In DNA, the CDR3 is TGCGCCAGCAGCTTGTATGTCGGCTACGAGCAGTACGTC.

The table lists this clonotype with a few counts. This sequence joins TRBV3-1 and TRBJ2-7, with 8 bases lining up with TRBD1. This CDR3 comprises 14 residues. Germline CDR1 and CDR2: LGHDT and YNNKEL (reference sequence). After removal of 5 bases from V and 7 bases from J, the junction contained 10 bases not matched to a gene. The CDR3, as DNA: TGTGCCAGCAGCTCCGGACAGGGAGCCACAGAGCAGTACTTC. This encodes CASSSGQGATEQYF.

This clonotype has at least ten counts. The CDR3 DNA follows: TGCGCCAGCAGCTTGGACGTGGAGATTGCCTACAATGAGCAGTTCTTC. Translation: CASSLDVEIAYNEQFF. The J gene is TRBJ2-1, the V gene TRBV5-1, with no clear D. The CDR3 has 16 amino acids. CDR1 is SGHRS and CDR2 is YFSETQ in the germline V gene. V shed 0 bases and J shed 2 bases, with 12 bases lying between them.

V gene TRBV5-1 combines with J gene TRBJ2-7; possible D gene TRBD1, 6 bases. Looked up from germline, CDR1 is SGHRS and CDR2 is YFSETQ. CDR3 length: 12 residues. The V end lost 4 bases, the J end lost 4 bases, and 9 bases lay between the germline ends. The CDR3 sequence is CASSSDRYEQYF. The CDR3, as DNA: TGCGCCAGCAGCAGTGACAGGTACGAGCAGTACTTC. Based on the CDR3 plus reference TRBV5-1 and TRBJ2-7, the full variable domain is KAGVTQTPRYLIKTRGQQVTLSCSPISGHRSVSWYQQTPGQGLQFLFEYFSETQRNKGNFPGRFSGRQFSNSRSEMNVSTLELGDSALYLCASSSDRYEQYFGPGTRLTVT.

Only a few counts were recorded for this clonotype. At one of its ends the junction is not consistent with the germline gene, which may arise from a read error. V gene TRBV9 combines with J gene TRBJ2-2; D is perhaps TRBD1 (5 bases). CDR1 and CDR2 from the germline V gene are SGDLS and YYNGEE. The CDR3 length is 17 residues. CDR3 sequence: CASSVDIRQRNTVELFF. In nucleotides, the CDR3 is TGTGCCAGCAGCGTAGATATTCGACAGAGGAACACCGTGGAGCTGTTTTTT.

This clonotype was seen a handful of times. This sequence joins TRBV28 and TRBJ1-5, with no clear D. There are 14 residues in the CDR3. Germline V lookup: CDR1 MDHEN, CDR2 SYDVKM. The V gene lost 5 bases and the J gene lost 0 bases, with 8 bases spanning the gap. CDR3 sequence reads: CASSLSDSNQPQHF. In nucleotides, the CDR3 is TGTGCCAGCAGTCTCAGTGATAGCAATCAGCCCCAGCATTTT.

The chain carries TRBV6-5 and TRBJ2-7, with D perhaps matching TRBD1 (6 bases). Trimming removed 1 base at V and 6 bases at J, with 7 bases between. The CDR3 is 12 residues long. Looked up from germline, CDR1 is MNHEY and CDR2 is SVGAGI. The CDR3 bases are TGTGCCAGCAGTTACTTAGGGGGCGAGCAGTACTTC. It yields the protein CASSYLGGEQYF.

Ten or more counts support this clonotype. CDR3 sequence: CASAMNTYNEQFF. DNA of the CDR3: TGTGCCAGTGCCATGAACACCTACAATGAGCAGTTCTTC. V usage is TRBV19 and J usage is TRBJ2-1; D is unresolved. The CDR3 has 13 amino acids. Trimming removed 8 bases from V and 2 bases from J, with 10 bases in between. Per the germline V gene, CDR1 is LNHDA and CDR2 is SQIVND (reference sequence).

The chain combines TRBV7-9 with TRBJ1-3; D call uncertain. Germline assignment: CDR1 SEHNR and CDR2 FQNEAQ (reference sequence). The germline V and J ends were trimmed by 4 bases and 4 bases, with 5 bases remaining between them. CDR3 size: 12 residues. In DNA, the CDR3 is TGTGCCAGCAGCTCCGGAGGAAACACCATATATTTT. Translating it yields CASSSGGNTIYF.

The chain employs TRBV5-5 and TRBJ2-7; TRBD1 matches at 7 bases. The CDR3 is 15 amino acids. The trim removed 4 bases at V and 9 bases at J, leaving 16 bases unmatched. Germline V CDR1 and CDR2: SGHKS, YYEKEE (reference sequence). The CDR3, as DNA: TGTGCCAGCAGCCCCGGGACAGCTCCACTGTCTGGGCAGTACGTC. It yields the protein CASSPGTAPLSGQYV.

V usage is TRBV7-9 and J usage is TRBJ1-2; 11 positions agree with TRBD1. Germline lookup yields CDR1 SEHNR and CDR2 FQNEAQ (reference sequence). The CDR3 extends over 15 amino acids. After removal of 5 bases from V and 3 bases from J, the junction contained 5 bases not matched to a gene. The CDR3 DNA reads TGTGCCAGCAGCCGGGACAGGGGGAGGGACTATGGCTACACCTTC. Its protein product is CASSRDRGRDYGYTF.

In its sample, this clonotype was seen a few times. This sequence joins TRBV15 and TRBJ1-1, with D unclear. The CDR3 covers 14 residues. V was shortened by 0 bases and J by 1 base, with 6 bases between the two germline ends. Germline CDR1 reads LNHNV; CDR2 reads YYDKDF (reference sequence). The CDR3 coding sequence is TGTGCCACCAGCAGAGATCCAAGGAACACTGAAGCTTTCTTT. Translated: CATSRDPRNTEAFF.